The T cell receptor beta chain under discussion was sequenced for a study of primary melanoma T cells and metastatic recurrence (dated by TCRdb to 2020 to 2022). Some background on the complete study: The cohort was made up of about 200 primary melanomas of stage T2 to T4, with thickness greater than 1 mm. The study tested whether T-cell fraction and T-cell repertoire clonality in primary melanoma tumors predicted patient outcome. The T-cell fraction measured by TCR beta sequencing was compared against progression-free survival as the clinical outcome. The sequencing-derived T-cell fraction was compared with histopathological grading of tumor-infiltrating lymphocytes. Results the study describes overall, beyond this receptor: A T-cell fraction above 20% appeared protective regardless of ulceration status, mitotic rate or nodal disease. Compared with adding any other histopathological variable to tumor thickness, adding T-cell fraction reportedly produced a bigger improvement in progression-free survival prediction. The authors presented an effective T-cell-mediated antitumor response in primary melanoma only as a suggestion and not as a demonstrated mechanism. The tumor T-cell fraction reportedly predicted progression-free survival independently of thickness, ulceration, mitotic rate and age.

Libraries came from the immunoSEQ multiplex PCR assay. Primary melanoma tumor tissue underwent high-throughput sequencing of the T-cell receptor beta chain. The study's processing was this. TCRB CDR3 sharing between samples and the distribution of insertions and deletions were included in the repertoire analyses. A gradient-boosted model ranked how well the T-cell fraction predicted outcome compared with histopathological variables. TCRdb took over this immuneACCESS table, retaining in-frame rearrangements with V and J assigned. Such tables are incomplete; in checked studies, under half of the missing clones stem from an unresolved V gene, and the remainder is unexplained. The V and J calls and the clone size are those of that table, but D and trimming were determined from the DNA. A total of 250 to 350 clones appear in this sample, around 91% of them only once. The top ten hold more than 10% of the sample.

Each patient's primary melanoma had been surgically resected and was viewed as potentially curable, though still at risk of metastatic recurrence. CDR1 and CDR2, per the germline V gene (reference sequence), are LNHDA and SQIVND. Counted from cysteine to phenylalanine, this CDR3 has 12 amino acids. The only DNA kept is the CDR3, 36 bases in frame from the first base. V is shortened by 5 bases, J by 2 bases, and the region joining them spans 4 bases. Notes on this clone: Its antigen remains undetermined. Base qualities are not recorded, but no much larger clone differs from it by a single base.

The receptor's source is a human donor with melanoma. The rearrangement joined TRBV19 to TRBJ2-1; no confident D gene assignment can be made. Sequences were obtained from melanoma tumor tissue. At the DNA level, the sequence is TGTGCCAGTAGTGAGACCTACAATGAGCAGTTCTTC. This sequence encodes CASSETYNEQFF.